Presented here are 14 T cell receptor beta chains from one specimen sequenced in a study of graft-versus-host responses after intestinal transplantation. These receptors have no known antigen. Assay: immunoSEQ multiplex PCR; the TCRdb copy retains only in-frame clones and omits some. There are fewer than 55,000 clones in the sample; approximately 95% occur only once, and around 0.25% lies in the top ten. Sample: unstimulated CD8+ T cells sorted from spleen or lymph node cells, taken before transplant. The receptors stem from a human donor who was the organ donor for an intestinal transplant.

This clone was seen a single time. The chain couples TRBV30 to TRBJ1-6; no firm D call. The CDR3 runs to 14 residues. From germline, CDR1 is GTSNPN and CDR2 SVGIG (reference sequence). The V gene lost 0 bases and the J gene lost 6 bases, with 9 bases spanning the gap. DNA for the CDR3: TGTGCCTGGAGTGTGTCGGATGGTAATTCACCCCTCCACTTT. Amino acids: CAWSVSDGNSPLHF.

The chain couples TRBV15 to TRBJ2-5; a possible D gene is TRBD2 (5 bases). Germline loops: CDR1 LNHNV, CDR2 YYDKDF (reference sequence). The CDR3 is made up of 16 amino acids. Trimming pared 1 base from V and 1 base from J, leaving 13 bases between. Here the CDR3 reads CATSRADSEPQETQYF. As DNA, the CDR3 is TGTGCCACCAGCAGAGCAGATAGCGAGCCCCAAGAGACCCAGTACTTC.

This rearrangement joins TRBV4-2 to TRBJ2-7; 8 bases are shared with TRBD1. The V and J ends lost 1 base and 3 bases, in that order; junction bases with no gene match: 2. The V gene's germline CDR1 is LGHNA and CDR2 YNFKEQ. The CDR3 loop spans 14 amino acids. This chain's CDR3 is CASSQGQGYYEQYF. In DNA form, the CDR3 reads TGTGCCAGCAGCCAAGGACAGGGGTACTACGAGCAGTACTTC.

J is TRBJ2-3 and V is TRBV7-2; D is uncertain. The CDR3 is made up of 15 amino acids. Trimming took 3 bases from V and 0 from J, leaving 10 bases between them. Germline V gene lookup returns CDR1 SGHTA and CDR2 FQGNSA. In DNA, the CDR3 is TGTGCCAGCAGCTTGGCGGACGCGAGCACAGATACGCAGTATTTT. It yields the protein CASSLADASTDTQYF.

V usage is TRBV10-2 and J usage is TRBJ2-7; 7 nucleotides align to TRBD1. This CDR3 contains 13 residues. V shed 8 bases and J 3 bases; nucleotides not matched to a gene: 7. Germline V CDR1 and CDR2: WSHSY, SAAADI. The CDR3 is CASLGTVSYEQYF. CDR3 DNA sequence: TGCGCCAGCCTAGGGACAGTTAGCTACGAGCAGTACTTC.

This chain uses TRBV4-2 with TRBJ2-1; a weak D match, TRBD1 (6 bases). V was cut by 2 bases and J by 3 bases, with 23 bases left in between. CDR1 is LGHNA, CDR2 YNFKEQ, per germline. The CDR3 totals 19 residues. CDR3 loop: CASSQRGGEGYFLYNEQFF. The CDR3, as DNA: TGTGCCAGCAGCCAAAGAGGGGGAGAGGGGTATTTCCTCTACAATGAGCAGTTCTTC.

The rearrangement uses TRBV10-3 and TRBJ1-2; no firm D call. The CDR3 is made up of 17 amino acids. Germline V gene lookup returns CDR1 ENHRY and CDR2 SYGVKD. V shed 0 bases and J shed 4 bases, with 18 bases lying between them. The CDR3 DNA sequence: TGTGCCATCAGTGAGTCGGTAGCAACAGAATCCTTCTATGGCTACACCTTC. Translation: CAISESVATESFYGYTF.

The V and J genes are TRBV27 and TRBJ2-2; 9 nucleotides align to TRBD1. The CDR3 is 15 amino acids. Germline CDR1 is MNHEY and CDR2 is SMNVEV (reference sequence). V dropped 2 bases and J dropped 5; count of bases not matched to a gene: 3. The CDR3 nucleotides read TGTGCCAGCAGTTTAATGGGGACAGGGACCGGGGAGCTGTTTTTT. Residues: CASSLMGTGTGELFF.

This chain links TRBV7-6 with TRBJ2-2, with TRBD2 as a possible D gene (6 bases). Trimming shortened V by 1 base and J by 8 bases, and 8 bases separated the two germline ends. This CDR3 contains 13 residues. Germline V gene lookup returns CDR1 SGHVS and CDR2 FNYEAQ. The CDR3 DNA sequence: TGTGCCAGCAGCTTAGGCGGGGAGGGGGAGCTGTTTTTT. This codes for CASSLGGEGELFF.

J is TRBJ1-4 and V is TRBV5-6; D not certain. The germline V gene encodes CDR1 SGHDT and CDR2 YYEEEE. CDR3 size: 15 residues. Trimming cost V 4 bases and J 3 bases, with 13 bases left between them. Written as DNA, the CDR3 is TGTGCCAGCAGCCGACCAATTGGGGCTAATGAAAAACTGTTTTTT. This encodes CASSRPIGANEKLFF.

This clone was seen once. The chain couples TRBV12-5 to TRBJ1-6, with D possibly TRBD1 on 6 matching bases. The germline V and J ends were trimmed by 2 bases and 10 bases, with 12 bases remaining between them. The CDR3 contains 14 residues. Per the germline V gene, CDR1 is LGHNT and CDR2 is FRNRAP. DNA for the CDR3: TGTGCTAGTGGTTTGCAGGGGACCGGATCACCCCTCCACTTT. Translation: CASGLQGTGSPLHF.

The J gene is TRBJ2-2, the V gene TRBV9, with D perhaps matching TRBD1 or TRBD2 (6 bases each). The CDR3 contains 16 residues. Per the germline V gene, CDR1 is SGDLS and CDR2 is YYNGEE. The V gene lost 3 bases and the J gene lost 5 bases, with 17 bases spanning the gap. CDR3 amino acids: CASSAPGGPLTGELFF. The CDR3 nucleotides read TGTGCCAGCAGCGCTCCCGGGGGCCCCCTTACCGGGGAGCTGTTTTTT.

The J gene is TRBJ2-3, the V gene TRBV11-3; D call uncertain. CDR1 and CDR2 from the germline V gene are SGHNT and YENEEA. Trimming shortened V by 1 base and J by 2 bases, and 4 bases separated the two germline ends. The CDR3 runs to 13 residues. The CDR3 loop reads CASSLADTDTQYF. The CDR3 nucleotides are TGTGCCAGCAGCTTAGCAGACACAGATACGCAGTATTTT.

The chain employs TRBV4-1 and TRBJ2-1; D is undetermined. There are 17 residues in the CDR3. V was trimmed by 3 bases and J by 0 bases, leaving 15 bases between them. Germline V lookup: CDR1 MGHRA, CDR2 YSYEKL. CDR3 coding DNA: TGCGCCAGCAGCCAGTTGGACGGAGTGAGCTCCTACAATGAGCAGTTCTTC. It is translated as CASSQLDGVSSYNEQFF.